This record looks at one T cell receptor (beta chain) sequence and its context. Its antigen is not identified. Germline V lookup: CDR1 MDHEN, CDR2 SYDVKM. This CDR3 region has 15 residues. Deletions cut 8 bases from V and 2 bases from J, with 17 bases between. The data are from a study of shared clonotypes between healthy human individuals. At a deep level, the assay was run. The repertoire was sequenced with immunoSEQ multiplex PCR; TCRdb's copy has only in-frame clones and lacks some. The profile covers 2 million to 2.5 million clones, with 80% to 95% appearing a single time and 0.3% to 0.45% taken by the ten largest. The study, taken as a whole, reports: Limitation of the genetic and exposure-history diversity represented came from the few donors.

The specimen was naive CD4+ T cells from PBMCs. Described subset: CD45RA+ positively selected. The J gene is TRBJ2-3, the V gene TRBV28; tentatively, D is TRBD2 (6 bases). This TCR was recovered from a man between 18 and 29 years old in good health. Some clones in this sample may be carry-over from other donors' samples. CDR3 DNA sequence: TGTGCCAGCTCCGACCGGGACTCTTACACAGATACGCAGTATTTT. This sequence encodes CASSDRDSYTDTQYF.